This T cell receptor (beta chain) was found in a study of CD8 T cells in ankylosing spondylitis (dated by TCRdb to about 2017). Study-wide context: T cell receptor beta repertoires were profiled in healthy donors and ankylosing spondylitis patients so that disease-linked TCR variants could be found. Peripheral blood was sampled, and synovial fluid was additionally collected from ankylosing spondylitis patients. The full study cohort was made up of approximately 24 ankylosing spondylitis patients and about a hundred healthy donors.

Trimming at the junction amounts to 6 bases on V and 9 bases on J, and the germline ends lie 18 bases apart. From cysteine to phenylalanine, the CDR3 is 15 amino acids long. Only CDR3 DNA is held: 45 bases, read in frame from base 1. Study-level results and caveats: Blood from ankylosing spondylitis patients appeared to be characterized by a TCR beta motif made up of fewer than ten highly homologous amino acid variants. The disease-linked clones showed a CD8+ phenotype and occurred at relatively low frequencies in peripheral blood. Significant enrichment of the disease-linked clones was reported in matched synovial fluid samples from ankylosing spondylitis patients. Some motif variants were previously reported in synovial fluid and blood of reactive arthritis patients, suggesting common disease-initiation mechanisms.

Sequenced on an Illumina HiSeq 2500. Quantitative 5'-RACE with molecular barcodes was used to prepare TCR beta libraries. Regarding the original processing steps: A new computational method based on a probabilistic model of VDJ rearrangement was used to identify disease-linked TCR variants. Using fastp trimming at Q25 and MiXCR clonotype assembly, TCRdb reanalyzed the public sequencing data and kept in-frame beta chains. Every CDR3 protein is listed once, alongside the most common genes and DNA of its rows. The V and J calls were determined by TCRdb, not by the authors. The sample records 500,000 or so distinct CDR3 sequences, approximately 5.3% of which are singletons. Together, the top ten hold around 3.5% of the sample. This clonotype was observed many times. There is no known antigen for this receptor. No clone much larger than this one lies a single base away; base qualities are absent.

This receptor was identified in a male donor with ankylosing spondylitis. The chain employs TRBV12-3 or TRBV12-4 and TRBJ1-6; TRBD1 is perhaps the D gene, given 6 matching bases. Sequenced sample: blood, either unsorted or a sorted T cell fraction (not recorded which). CDR3 loop: CASSPLSLGGSPLHF. The DNA sequence is TGTGCCAGCAGCCCCTTGAGTTTAGGGGGTTCACCCCTCCACTTT.